These T cell receptor beta chains were read from a single sample in a study of shared clonotypes between healthy human individuals. Clones were sequenced by immunoSEQ multiplex PCR, and TCRdb holds only the in-frame ones, with some missing. Of about 2 million clones detected, 85% to 95% appear once; the ten largest clones hold 0.13%. What was sequenced was naive CD4+ T cells sorted from blood. These TCRs come from a man aged 18 to 30 in good health. CDR3s include the opening cysteine and the closing phenylalanine or tryptophan. Fields, in order: V gene, D gene, CDR3 protein. The D gene is left open where the match is weak.

>TRBV19|TRBD2
CASSKSTSGKNTGELFF
>TRBV6-1|.
CASSAEGGFNSPLHF
>TRBV7-8|.
CASSLPTANTEAFF
>TRBV10-3|.
CAISEAGNTIYF
>TRBV28|.
CASSSDGTGYGYTF
>TRBV30|TRBD1
CAWSDTGGSGANVLTF
>TRBV6-1|TRBD2
CASSRRGGNEQFF
>TRBV10-2|.
CASSESSMGAFF
>TRBV6-1|TRBD1
CASRQGSTDTQYF
>TRBV6-5|.
CASSRSGAGDSPLHF
>TRBV7-9|.
CASTVRVPNTEAFF
>TRBV6-1|TRBD1
CASKTGTGSYEQYF
>TRBV5-1|.
CASSLDYELLGISYEQYF
>TRBV5-1|.
CASSLVAAFYNEQFF
>TRBV30|.
CACLSSGWGSYNEQFF
>TRBV5-6|.
CASSLGSGVRVGNTIYF